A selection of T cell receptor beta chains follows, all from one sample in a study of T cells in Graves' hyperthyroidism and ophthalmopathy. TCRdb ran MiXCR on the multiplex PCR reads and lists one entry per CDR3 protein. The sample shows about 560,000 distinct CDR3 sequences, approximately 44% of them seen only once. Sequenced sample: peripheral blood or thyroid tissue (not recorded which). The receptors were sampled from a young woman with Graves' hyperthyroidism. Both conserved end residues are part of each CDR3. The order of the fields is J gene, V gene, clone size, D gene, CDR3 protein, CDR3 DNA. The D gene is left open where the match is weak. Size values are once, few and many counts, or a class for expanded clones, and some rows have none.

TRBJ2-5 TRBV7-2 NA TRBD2 CASSKGSGMETQYF TGTGCCAGCAGCAAAGGTAGCGGGATGGAGACCCAGTACTTC
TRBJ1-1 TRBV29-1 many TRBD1 CSVGTGGATMTEAFF TGCAGCGTTGGGACAGGGGGCGCTACGATGACTGAAGCTTTCTTT
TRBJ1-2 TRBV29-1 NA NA CSVDLSGDYGYTF TGCAGCGTTGACCTAAGCGGGGACTATGGCTACACCTTC
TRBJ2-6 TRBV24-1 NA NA CATSDRVSGANVLTF TGTGCCACCAGTGATAGGGTGTCTGGGGCCAACGTCCTGACTTTC
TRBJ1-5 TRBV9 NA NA CASSQGMAGYQPQHF TGTGCCAGCAGCCAGGGTATGGCGGGGTATCAGCCCCAGCATTTT
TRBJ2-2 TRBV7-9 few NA CASSFQPRRLFF TGTGCCAGCAGTTTCCAACCGCGCCGTCTGTTTTTT
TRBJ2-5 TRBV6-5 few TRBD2 CASTGTSGRARETQYF TGTGCCAGCACTGGGACTAGCGGGAGGGCCAGGGAGACCCAGTACTTC
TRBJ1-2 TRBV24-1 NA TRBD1 CATSSGQGYGYTF TGTGCCACCAGTTCCGGACAGGGCTATGGCTACACCTTC
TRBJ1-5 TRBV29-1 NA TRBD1 CSARQGWTQPQHF TGCAGCGCTAGACAGGGATGGACTCAGCCCCAGCATTTT
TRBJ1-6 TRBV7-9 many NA CASSGTEGSPLHF TGTGCCAGCAGCGGTACTGAGGGATCACCCCTCCACTTT
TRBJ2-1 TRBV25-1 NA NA CAIGSYNEQFF TGTGCCATCGGGAGTTACAATGAGCAGTTCTTC
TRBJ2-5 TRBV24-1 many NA CATSDLYTQETQYF TGTGCCACCAGTGATTTGTACACACAAGAGACCCAGTACTTC
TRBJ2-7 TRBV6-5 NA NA CASSYSRQGQDEQYF TGTGCCAGCAGTTACTCGAGGCAGGGTCAGGACGAGCAGTACTTC
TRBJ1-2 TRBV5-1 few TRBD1 CASSLGGQGAYGYTF TGCGCCAGCAGCTTGGGCGGACAGGGGGCCTACGGCTACACCTTC
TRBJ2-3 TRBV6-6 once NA CASSQEPDTQYF TGTGCCAGCAGTCAAGAGCCAGATACGCAGTATTTT
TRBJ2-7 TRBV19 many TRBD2 CASTRTRSSYEQYF TGTGCCAGTACCAGGACTAGGAGCTCCTACGAGCAGTACTTC
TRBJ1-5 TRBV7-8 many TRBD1 CASSSSGGGGQPQHF TGTGCCAGCAGCTCCTCAGGGGGCGGGGGTCAGCCCCAGCATTTT
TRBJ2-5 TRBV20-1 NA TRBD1 CSARNRDRRQETRYF TGCAGTGCTAGGAACCGGGACAGAAGACAAGAGACCCGGTACTTC
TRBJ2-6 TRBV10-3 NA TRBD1 CAISSPGQGSSGANVLTF TGTGCCATCAGTTCCCCGGGACAGGGGAGCTCTGGGGCCAACGTCCTGACTTTC
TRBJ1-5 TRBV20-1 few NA CSAREGRSNQPQHF TGCAGTGCTAGAGAGGGGAGAAGCAATCAGCCCCAGCATTTT
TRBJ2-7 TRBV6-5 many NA CASARGYEQYF TGTGCCAGCGCGCGGGGCTACGAGCAGTACTTC
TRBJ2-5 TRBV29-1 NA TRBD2 CSVGLAGGETQYF TGCAGCGTGGGACTAGCGGGAGGAGAGACCCAGTACTTC
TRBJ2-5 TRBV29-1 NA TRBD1 CSILTGNQETQYF TGCAGCATCCTGACAGGGAATCAAGAGACCCAGTACTTC
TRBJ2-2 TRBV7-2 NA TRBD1 CASSLGAGGETGELFF TGTGCCAGCAGCTTAGGCGCAGGGGGCGAAACCGGGGAGCTGTTTTTT
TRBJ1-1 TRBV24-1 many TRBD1 CATSEGGTATTEAFF TGTGCCACCAGTGAAGGTGGGACAGCCACCACTGAAGCTTTCTTT
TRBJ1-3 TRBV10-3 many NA CAITVGITGNTIYF TGTGCCATCACGGTCGGGATCACTGGAAACACCATATATTTT
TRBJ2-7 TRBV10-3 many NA CAISASGAATYEQYF TGTGCCATCAGTGCCTCGGGGGCGGCAACCTACGAGCAGTACTTC
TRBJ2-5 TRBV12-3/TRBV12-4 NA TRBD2 CAGSSRTRETQYF TGTGCCGGCAGTTCCCGGACTAGAGAGACCCAGTACTTC
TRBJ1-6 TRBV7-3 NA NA CASSLKGYGNKGNSPLHF TGTGCCAGCAGCTTAAAGGGGTACGGCAACAAAGGGAATTCACCCCTCCACTTT
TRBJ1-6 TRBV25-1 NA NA CASSAPSDSIDSPLHF TGTGCCAGCAGCGCTCCGTCGGATAGCATAGATTCACCCCTCCACTTT
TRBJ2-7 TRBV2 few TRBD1 CASSERTGETYEQYF TGTGCCAGCAGTGAACGGACAGGGGAAACCTACGAGCAGTACTTC
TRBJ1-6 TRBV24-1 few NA CATSDPLHF TGTGCCACCAGTGATCCTCTCCACTTT
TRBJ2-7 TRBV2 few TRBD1 CASSVGQGSPYEQYF TGTGCCAGCAGTGTAGGACAGGGGTCTCCATACGAGCAGTACTTC
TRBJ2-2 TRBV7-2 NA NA CASSFGNFAGFSGELFF TGTGCCAGCAGCTTCGGAAATTTCGCGGGATTCAGCGGGGAGCTGTTTTTT
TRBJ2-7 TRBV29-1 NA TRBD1 CSVEEQGIGYEQYF TGCAGCGTTGAAGAACAGGGGATCGGGTACGAGCAGTACTTC